One T cell receptor (beta chain) is described in this entry. Antigen: not known. Relying on iRepertoire HTBI primers and Arm-PCR of CDR3 regions, the team built TCR beta libraries. TCRdb passed the multiplex PCR reads through MiXCR, listing each CDR3 protein once. The data contain 400,000 to 550,000 distinct CDR3 sequences, around 14% of them singletons. This entry comes from a study of regulatory T cells in long-lasting Graves disease. The study, taken as a whole, reports: When disease was persistent, TRBV28, TRBJ1-2 and TRBJ2-5 were the favored segments.

Time point indicated: newly diagnosed GD, antithyroid drugs for less than 3 months. Preparation of the TCR library used RNA extracted from PBMCs. With 4 bases removed from V and 1 base from J, the gap between germline ends came to 23 bases. CDR3 length equals 18 residues. Germline V gene lookup returns CDR1 SGHRS and CDR2 YFSETQ. These same records also appear under a second study, on T cells in Graves' hyperthyroidism and ophthalmopathy.

The V call is TRBV5-1, the J call TRBJ1-1, with D tentatively TRBD1 (5 bases). The specimen comprised peripheral blood mononuclear cells (PBMCs), sampled at new diagnosis, from a patient treated with antithyroid drugs. This sequence was found in a young woman with Graves disease. The CDR3 region is CASSRGKVAGEGNTEAFF. CDR3 in DNA: TGCGCCAGCAGCCGGGGGAAGGTGGCGGGGGAAGGGAACACTGAAGCTTTCTTT. Full variable domain (rest looked up from reference TRBV5-1 and TRBJ1-1): KAGVTQTPRYLIKTRGQQVTLSCSPISGHRSVSWYQQTPGQGLQFLFEYFSETQRNKGNFPGRFSGRQFSNSRSEMNVSTLELGDSALYLCASSRGKVAGEGNTEAFFGQGTRLTVV.